This T cell receptor beta chain was identified during a study of blood T cell repertoires in COVID-19. The overall study: Sites in the United States, Italy and Spain provided acute and convalescent COVID-19 samples. PBMCs, B-cell-depleted T cells, or T cells were the source of the cDNA or gDNA that made up the material.

The germline V gene has CDR1 MGHRA and CDR2 YSYEKL. The trim removed 5 bases at V and 7 bases at J, leaving 7 bases unmatched. The CDR3 runs 14 residues. Some clones are missing from TCRdb's copy, which holds only in-frame ones; the method was immunoSEQ multiplex PCR. The data hold approximately 44,000 clones, with roughly 90% observed a single time. The sample taken for sequencing was peripheral blood. This clonotype was obtained from a human donor in a cohort sampled during active COVID-19. This chain joins TRBV4-1 and TRBJ2-3, with TRBD1 identical over 9 bases. CDR3 in amino acids: CASSAGTGPYTQYF. The CDR3 region has the DNA TGCGCCAGCAGCGCCGGGACAGGGCCGTATACGCAGTATTTT.